The 31 T cell receptor beta chains in this list originate from one sample, sequenced in a study of blood T cell repertoires in COVID-19. Sequencing used immunoSEQ multiplex PCR; TCRdb keeps in-frame clones, though not all of them. This sample yields 200,000 to 250,000 clones, of which 83% are seen a single time; over 0.95% belongs to the top ten. The sample comprised peripheral blood. These receptors were obtained from a young woman with COVID-19, enrolled during active disease.

This chain links TRBV7-9 with TRBJ2-3; the D is unclear. V lost 1 base and J 6 bases, leaving 8 bases between the germline ends. Germline CDR1 is SEHNR and CDR2 is FQNEAQ (reference sequence). This CDR3 has 13 residues. The CDR3 spells CASSLDFLDTQYF. The CDR3 DNA follows: TGTGCCAGCAGCTTAGATTTTCTGGATACGCAGTATTTT. The full variable domain, in which reference TRBV7-9 and TRBJ2-3 provide the parts outside the CDR3, is DTGVSQNPRHKITKRGQNVTFRCDPISEHNRLYWYRQTLGQGPEFLTYFQNEAQLEKSRLLSDRFSAERPKGSFSTLEIQRTEQGDSAMYLCASSLDFLDTQYFGPGTRLTVL.

This rearrangement joins TRBV19 to TRBJ1-5; 7 nucleotides agree with TRBD1. The V gene end was trimmed by 4 bases and the J gene end by 1 base; junction bases not matched to a gene: 4. Germline V lookup: CDR1 LNHDA, CDR2 SQIVND (reference sequence). The CDR3 has 15 amino acids. The CDR3 loop reads CASSTRQGSNQPQHF. CDR3 nucleotide sequence: TGTGCCAGTAGTACCAGACAGGGCAGCAATCAGCCCCAGCATTTT.

The gene calls are TRBV9 and TRBJ1-3; 9 bases agree with TRBD1. Germline CDR1 reads SGDLS; CDR2 reads YYNGEE. The CDR3 consists of 15 residues. Germline trimming cut 3 bases from V and 3 bases from J; bases unmatched to any gene: 4. The CDR3 spells CASSATGGGGNTIYF. For the CDR3, the DNA is TGTGCCAGCAGCGCGACAGGGGGAGGTGGAAACACCATATATTTT.

The chain couples TRBV12-3 or TRBV12-4 to TRBJ1-2; a weak D match, TRBD1 (6 bases). This CDR3 spans 12 amino acids. Deletions cut 4 bases from V and 7 bases from J, with 10 bases between. The CDR3, as DNA: TGTGCCAGCAGTTCCCGGGGGGCTGGCTACACCTTC. The encoded protein is CASSSRGAGYTF.

The chain employs TRBV24-1 and TRBJ2-5; possibly TRBD2 for D (6 bases). Germline loops: CDR1 KGHDR, CDR2 SFDVKD. The V end lost 3 bases, the J end lost 4 bases, and 11 bases lay between the germline ends. The CDR3 runs 14 residues. The CDR3 DNA follows: TGTGCCACCAGTGATCCGGGGGTCTCAGAGACCCAGTACTTC. Protein: CATSDPGVSETQYF.

Only one count was recorded for this clone. V is TRBV13 and J is TRBJ1-2, with 10 bases identical to TRBD1. CDR1 is PRHDT and CDR2 is FYEKMQ in the germline V gene (reference sequence). The CDR3 extends over 15 amino acids. The junction had 10 bases not matched to a gene; V was cut back by 6 bases and J by 6 bases. CDR3 sequence reads: CASRQDPGTGDGYTF. CDR3 nucleotide sequence: TGTGCCAGCAGACAAGATCCCGGGACAGGGGATGGCTACACCTTC.

The J gene is TRBJ1-2, the V gene TRBV9, with D unclear. Germline loops: CDR1 SGDLS, CDR2 YYNGEE. This CDR3 contains 13 residues. The V end was cut by 4 bases, the J end by 0 bases, with 7 bases between. The CDR3 DNA reads as TGTGCCAGCAGCTGGGCAACTAACTATGGCTACACCTTC. Its translation is CASSWATNYGYTF.

The chain uses TRBV19 and TRBJ2-7; 9 nucleotides align to TRBD2. Germline values: CDR1 LNHDA, CDR2 SQIVND (reference sequence). The V gene end was trimmed by 2 bases and the J gene end by 2 bases; junction bases not matched to a gene: 4. The CDR3 extends over 15 amino acids. The DNA for the CDR3 is TGTGCCAGTAGTATAATAGCGGGGGATCCCTACGAGCAGTACTTC. Translating gives CASSIIAGDPYEQYF. The variable domain in full, completed from reference TRBV19 and TRBJ2-7, reads DGGITQSPKYLFRKEGQNVTLSCEQNLNHDAMYWYRQDPGQGLRLIYYSQIVNDFQKGDIAEGYSVSREKKESFPLTVTSAQKNPTAFYLCASSIIAGDPYEQYFGPGTRLTVT.

The chain links TRBV18 to TRBJ2-3, with no clear D. Germline lookup yields CDR1 KGHSH and CDR2 LQKENI. V was cut by 9 bases and J by 2 bases, with 6 bases left in between. The CDR3 has 11 residues. The chain's CDR3 is CASTNTDTQYF. As DNA, the CDR3 is TGTGCCAGTACAAACACAGATACGCAGTATTTT.

V is TRBV30 and J is TRBJ1-4; TRBD1 matches at 7 bases. The V gene end was trimmed by 5 bases and the J gene end by 7 bases; junction bases not matched to a gene: 7. The germline V gene encodes CDR1 GTSNPN and CDR2 SVGIG (reference sequence). The CDR3 contains 13 residues. This chain's CDR3 is CAWRTGVGEKLFF. As DNA, the CDR3 is TGTGCCTGGCGAACAGGGGTGGGTGAAAAACTGTTTTTT.

The chain links TRBV2 to TRBJ1-2; D unclear. Trimming cost V 8 bases and J 8 bases, with 6 bases left between them. This CDR3 has 9 residues. CDR1 and CDR2 (germline): SNHLY, FYNNEI. DNA for the CDR3: TGTGCCAGCTCTACGGGCTACACCTTC. This codes for CASSTGYTF.

This clone was picked up one time. The V call is TRBV10-3, the J call TRBJ1-2; D might be TRBD1 (5 bases). The V end was cut by 7 bases, the J end by 7 bases, with 19 bases between. The CDR3 runs 14 residues. From germline, CDR1 is ENHRY and CDR2 SYGVKD. This CDR3 reads CAINVGGLGGGYTF. Here the CDR3 DNA reads TGTGCCATCAACGTCGGGGGACTAGGCGGTGGCTACACCTTC.

The chain is built from TRBV11-2 and TRBJ2-7; 7 nucleotides align to TRBD1. The CDR3 totals 13 residues. The V segment lost 3 bases and the J segment 7 bases; nucleotides outside the gene matches: 6. CDR1 and CDR2 (germline): SGHAT, FQNNGV. The CDR3 DNA reads as TGTGCCAGCAGCTTCGGACAGGCAGGAGAGCAGTACTTC. Translation: CASSFGQAGEQYF.

The chain carries TRBV6-5 and TRBJ1-1; 8 bases line up with TRBD1. The germline gives CDR1 MNHEY, CDR2 SVGAGI. V trimming: 6 bases; J trimming: 0 bases; junction bases outside the gene matches: 6. This CDR3 has 15 amino acids. CDR3 bases: TGTGCCAGCAGAAGACAGGGGTCCTTGAACACTGAAGCTTTCTTT. Translation gives CASRRQGSLNTEAFF.

The chain employs TRBV9 and TRBJ1-2; no definite D call. Germline V gene lookup returns CDR1 SGDLS and CDR2 YYNGEE. V lost 4 bases to trimming and J lost 2 bases, with 9 bases between them. The CDR3 has 13 residues. The CDR3 DNA reads TGTGCCAGCAGCCCCGGACTGAACTATGGCTACACCTTC. It encodes CASSPGLNYGYTF.

This clone was seen only once. The CDR3 region is CARRGGRTDTQYF. CDR3 DNA: TGTGCCAGACGGGGGGGCCGGACAGATACGCAGTATTTT. The V gene is TRBV9, the J gene TRBJ2-3, with 8 positions matching TRBD2. The V segment lost 8 bases and the J segment 3 bases; nucleotides outside the gene matches: 5. This CDR3 has 13 residues. Germline CDR1 reads SGDLS; CDR2 reads YYNGEE.

The chain combines TRBV5-1 with TRBJ2-5; 7 nucleotides agree with TRBD1. The CDR3 spans 14 residues. Trimming took 9 bases from V and 7 from J; bases not matched to a gene: 15. Per germline, CDR1 SGHRS and CDR2 YFSETQ. CDR3 bases: TGCGCCACTAAGGGGGCGGTACAAGAGATGACCCAGTACTTC. Its translation: CATKGAVQEMTQYF.

The chain recombines TRBV7-9 with TRBJ2-7; TRBD2 might be the D (5 bases). This CDR3 is built from 12 residues. Deletions cut 7 bases from V and 6 bases from J, with 13 bases between. CDR1 and CDR2 (germline): SEHNR, FQNEAQ (reference sequence). CDR3 nucleotides: TGTGCCAGCACCAGACCGGGGTCCGAGCAGTACTTC. Translation: CASTRPGSEQYF.

The V and J genes are TRBV7-2 and TRBJ2-7; TRBD2 matches 10 bases. CDR1 is SGHTA, CDR2 FQGNSA, per germline. V lost 2 bases and J lost 2; bases outside the gene matches: 0. The length of the CDR3 is 14 residues. Here the CDR3 reads CASSLSGRAYEQYF. CDR3 coding DNA: TGTGCCAGCAGCTTAAGCGGGAGGGCCTACGAGCAGTACTTC.

The chain links TRBV5-1 to TRBJ2-3; TRBD2 aligns across 13 bases. The CDR3 loop spans 15 amino acids. After removal of 5 bases from V and 6 bases from J, the junction contained 6 bases not matched to a gene. Germline V lookup: CDR1 SGHRS, CDR2 YFSETQ. CDR3 region: CASSSGTSGVDTQYF. Written as DNA, the CDR3 is TGCGCCAGCAGTTCCGGGACTAGCGGGGTCGATACGCAGTATTTT.

The chain has TRBV6-5 and TRBJ1-2; D possibly corresponds to TRBD1 (6 bases). The CDR3 totals 14 residues. In germline, CDR1 is MNHEY, CDR2 SVGAGI. V lost 6 bases to trimming and J lost 3 bases, with 14 bases between them. This CDR3 is CASSPPDRYYGYTF. Written as DNA, the CDR3 is TGTGCCAGCAGCCCCCCGGACAGATACTATGGCTACACCTTC.

The rearrangement links TRBV6-5 to TRBJ2-5; possibly TRBD2 for D (5 bases). The CDR3 extends over 13 amino acids. Trimming left V 6 bases short and J 2 bases short, with 10 bases between. CDR1 MNHEY and CDR2 SVGAGI come from the germline V gene. In nucleotides, the CDR3 is TGTGCCAGCAGCCCCGGGATACAAGAGACCCAGTACTTC. This sequence encodes CASSPGIQETQYF.

This clone has just a few counts. The genes are TRBV5-6 and TRBJ2-5; 11 bases are shared with TRBD1. The germline CDR1 and CDR2 sequences are SGHDT and YYEEEE. This CDR3 contains 17 residues. V shed 0 bases and J 0 bases; nucleotides not matched to a gene: 4. The CDR3 loop reads CASSLAGTGGYQETQYF. The CDR3 DNA is TGTGCCAGCAGCTTGGCAGGGACAGGGGGGTACCAAGAGACCCAGTACTTC.

In this sample, this clone turned up once. J is TRBJ2-7 and V is TRBV19; a possible D gene is TRBD2 (6 bases). The CDR3 is made up of 15 amino acids. With 2 bases removed from V and 7 bases from J, the gap between germline ends came to 18 bases. The germline V gene has CDR1 LNHDA and CDR2 SQIVND (reference sequence). The CDR3 is CASSILGGGTGEQYF. In DNA, the CDR3 is TGTGCCAGTAGTATATTGGGAGGTGGCACAGGAGAGCAGTACTTC.

V usage is TRBV4-3 and J usage is TRBJ2-3, with D unclear. Germline V gene data show CDR1 as LGHNA and CDR2 as YSLEER. Trimming took 0 bases from V and 2 from J, leaving 12 bases between them. The CDR3 contains 16 residues. The CDR3 sequence is CASSQDLNGITDTQYF. The DNA of the CDR3 is TGCGCCAGCAGCCAAGATCTTAACGGTATCACAGATACGCAGTATTTT.

Here the CDR3 DNA reads TGTGCCAGCCGAAGTAACGGCAGGGCGGTTGACATTCAGTACTTC. As protein: CASRSNGRAVDIQYF. The chain couples TRBV28 to TRBJ2-4; TRBD1 might be the D (5 bases). This CDR3 contains 15 residues. The ends were cut back, 8 bases at V and 8 bases at J, with 22 bases in the middle. Per germline, CDR1 MDHEN and CDR2 SYDVKM.

The chain employs TRBV6-2 or TRBV6-3 and TRBJ2-7; 9 bases line up with TRBD2. Unmatched junction bases numbered 3, after V lost 0 bases and J lost 0 bases. Germline V gene sequence: CDR1 MNHEY, CDR2 SVGEGT. CDR3 length: 16 amino acids. In nucleotides, the CDR3 is TGTGCCAGCAGTTACTCGAGCGGGGGGATCTCCTACGAGCAGTACTTC. It translates to CASSYSSGGISYEQYF.

The V call is TRBV7-2, the J call TRBJ1-4; TRBD1 aligns across 7 bases. CDR3 length: 15 amino acids. Trimming cost V 5 bases and J 8 bases; bases outside gene matches: 11. Germline lookup yields CDR1 SGHTA and CDR2 FQGNSA. The CDR3 spells CASSPRTGVEEKLFF. The CDR3 DNA reads as TGTGCCAGCAGCCCAAGAACAGGGGTTGAAGAAAAACTGTTTTTT.

Written as DNA, the CDR3 is TGTGCCAGCAGCCCCGGGGGGGTGAGGCAAGAGACCCAGTACTTC. Translated, it gives CASSPGGVRQETQYF. This chain uses TRBV7-9 with TRBJ2-5, with TRBD2 identical over 8 bases. The CDR3 has 15 residues. J gave up 2 bases and V 5 bases, and 7 bases lay outside the gene matches. Germline CDR1 is SEHNR and CDR2 is FQNEAQ (reference sequence). The variable domain in full, with the rest retrieved from reference TRBV7-9 and TRBJ2-5, is DTGVSQNPRHKITKRGQNVTFRCDPISEHNRLYWYRQTLGQGPEFLTYFQNEAQLEKSRLLSDRFSAERPKGSFSTLEIQRTEQGDSAMYLCASSPGGVRQETQYFGPGTRLLVL.

The gene calls are TRBV6-5 and TRBJ2-3; no clear D. The V and J ends lost 0 bases and 2 bases respectively, with 9 bases between them. CDR3 size: 15 residues. Looked up from germline, CDR1 is MNHEY and CDR2 is SVGAGI. This CDR3 reads CASSYSTLNTDTQYF. The CDR3 DNA follows: TGTGCCAGCAGTTACTCGACACTGAACACAGATACGCAGTATTTT.

J is TRBJ2-3 and V is TRBV5-6, with 11 bases identical to TRBD1. V shed 6 bases, J shed 3 bases, and the junction held 9 bases outside the gene matches. CDR3 size: 16 residues. The germline V gene encodes CDR1 SGHDT and CDR2 YYEEEE. CDR3 DNA: TGTGCCAGCACCTTCTGGACAGGGGGCGCGACAGATACGCAGTATTTT. It specifies CASTFWTGGATDTQYF. Complete variable domain (other parts from reference TRBV5-6 and TRBJ2-3): DAGVTQSPTHLIKTRGQQVTLRCSPKSGHDTVSWYQQALGQGPQFIFQYYEEEERQRGNFPDRFSGHQFPNYSSELNVNALLLGDSALYLCASTFWTGGATDTQYFGPGTRLTVL.